This T cell receptor beta chain was profiled in a study of cytomegalovirus exposure and HLA in healthy donors. Details on this clone: Its target is unknown.

This PCR relied on a set of 60 Vbeta primers and 13 Jbeta primers. The repertoire was sequenced with immunoSEQ multiplex PCR; TCRdb's copy has only in-frame clones and lacks some. The table lists roughly 140,000 clones, approximately 70% of them singletons. The germline V and J ends were trimmed by 0 bases and 4 bases, with 10 bases remaining between them. Germline assignment: CDR1 GTSNPN and CDR2 SVGIG (reference sequence). The CDR3 contains 13 residues. Study-wide results and caveats: It is likely that the observed cluster of highly shared sequence variants was a sequencing artifact.

Material for sequencing was PBMCs. The TCR comes from a woman aged 25 to 39 in good health and CMV-seronegative. This rearrangement joins TRBV30 to TRBJ2-7; D uncertain. CDR3 in amino acids: CAWSVVLQYEQYF. The CDR3 nucleotides read TGTGCCTGGAGTGTTGTGTTACAGTACGAGCAGTACTTC.